The clone carrying this TCR beta chain was found many times. Its cognate antigen is unknown. This record comes from a study of T cells in Graves' hyperthyroidism and ophthalmopathy. The study's findings and limits: Most expanded thyroid clonotypes above 0.001 recurred in blood.

The study based diagnoses on clinical symptoms, serum thyroxine and TRAb, thyroid ultrasound and orbital computed tomography. Isolation of PBMCs was performed on approximately 10 ml fresh peripheral blood. Germline V gives CDR1 LGHNA, CDR2 YNFKEQ. This CDR3 is built from 15 residues. Trimming took 0 bases from V and 8 from J, leaving 16 bases between them. RNA transcripts provided the source from which TCR beta CDR3 regions were amplified. The primer set for the first-round RT-PCR of the TCR CDR3 was HTBI. MiXCR, applied by TCRdb to the multiplex PCR reads, yields one record per CDR3 protein. The table shows just under 750,000 distinct CDR3 sequences, with roughly a third occurring only once.

The chain uses TRBV4-2 and TRBJ1-2, with D uncertain. The sequenced sample consisted of blood. The sequence derives from a woman aged 40 to 55 with Graves' hyperthyroidism. CDR3 amino acids: CASSQDGSAIGGYTF. The CDR3 DNA follows: TGTGCCAGCAGCCAAGACGGCAGCGCTATAGGGGGCTACACCTTC.